These 9 T cell receptor beta chains were all obtained from the same sample, sequenced in a study of blood T cell repertoires in COVID-19. Here immunoSEQ multiplex PCR was the method, and the copy in TCRdb shows in-frame clones only, minus some. The sample lists just over 90,000 clones; approximately 87% were seen once. Sequencing was carried out using peripheral blood. The receptors originated from a human donor with active COVID-19. The donor label of this sample is uncertain.

This chain links TRBV6-4 with TRBJ2-3, with a tentative D call TRBD2 (7 bases). CDR3 length: 14 residues. V lost 5 bases and J 5 bases, leaving 14 bases between the germline ends. Germline V CDR1 and CDR2: MRHNA, SNTAGT. CDR3 sequence (DNA): TGTGCCAGCAGTTCGGCGGGGGCGGGAGATACGCAGTATTTT. It translates to CASSSAGAGDTQYF.

The chain joins TRBV4-1 to TRBJ1-2; D uncertain. The germline V and J ends were trimmed by 1 base and 7 bases, with 10 bases remaining between them. Germline V gene sequence: CDR1 MGHRA, CDR2 YSYEKL. The CDR3 has 13 amino acids. In nucleotides, the CDR3 is TGCGCCAGCAGCCAAGTTTTCATGGCTGGCTACACCTTC. It translates to CASSQVFMAGYTF.

The chain's CDR3 is CASSPRLAGLTDTQYF. As DNA, the CDR3 is TGTGCCAGCAGCCCAAGACTAGCGGGGCTCACAGATACGCAGTATTTT. This chain connects TRBV5-4 to TRBJ2-3, with TRBD2 matching 11 bases. The CDR3 consists of 16 residues. Germline assignment: CDR1 SGHNT and CDR2 YYREEE (reference sequence). V lost 4 bases to trimming and J lost 2 bases; unmatched junction nucleotides: 6.

The rearrangement uses TRBV2 and TRBJ1-2; the match to TRBD1 covers 8 bases. Trimming removed 8 bases from V and 5 bases from J; junction bases left unmatched: 10. The CDR3 extends over 14 amino acids. The germline CDR1 and CDR2 sequences are SNHLY and FYNNEI. In DNA form, the CDR3 reads TGTGCCAGCCAGATGGACAGGGCCGTATATGGCTACACCTTC. This sequence encodes CASQMDRAVYGYTF.

The CDR3 bases are TGCGCCAGCAGCACCCGGACAGGGCGGTATGGCTACACCTTC. As protein: CASSTRTGRYGYTF. This chain joins TRBV5-1 and TRBJ1-2; TRBD1 aligns across 8 bases. This CDR3 spans 14 amino acids. V was clipped by 4 bases and J by 5 bases; unmatched bases: 7. From germline, CDR1 is SGHRS and CDR2 YFSETQ.

This rearrangement joins TRBV18 to TRBJ1-2, with D unclear. The germline V gene encodes CDR1 KGHSH and CDR2 LQKENI. CDR3 length: 16 residues. The germline V and J ends were trimmed by 2 bases and 3 bases, with 16 bases remaining between them. The CDR3 region has the DNA TGTGCCAGCTCACCAATCCTGTCGGGAGGAGACTATGGCTACACCTTC. This gives the protein CASSPILSGGDYGYTF.

The chain recombines TRBV2 with TRBJ2-7, with a tentative D call TRBD2 (6 bases). The CDR3 consists of 14 residues. The V end lost 4 bases, the J end lost 3 bases, and 13 bases lay between the germline ends. CDR1 SNHLY and CDR2 FYNNEI come from the germline V gene. The CDR3 DNA reads as TGTGCCAGCAGTGTAACTAGCTCAGACTACGAGCAGTACTTC. Its translation: CASSVTSSDYEQYF.

This chain uses TRBV9 with TRBJ1-5, with TRBD1 matching over 8 bases. Germline V gives CDR1 SGDLS, CDR2 YYNGEE. The CDR3 consists of 16 residues. With V trimmed by 0 bases and J by 5 bases, 7 bases remained unmatched. CDR3 sequence reads: CASSVVLDRADQPQHF. The CDR3 region has the DNA TGTGCCAGCAGCGTAGTTCTGGACAGGGCGGATCAGCCCCAGCATTTT.

The chain employs TRBV7-2 and TRBJ2-4; 7 positions match TRBD2. The CDR3 loop spans 15 amino acids. J gave up 4 bases and V 5 bases, and 8 bases lay outside the gene matches. In germline, CDR1 is SGHTA, CDR2 FQGNSA. The CDR3 protein is CASSPERGVKNIQYF. CDR3 DNA sequence: TGTGCCAGCAGCCCAGAGCGGGGCGTAAAAAACATTCAGTACTTC.